This T cell receptor (beta chain) was sequenced during a study of vaccination and CD4 T cells after COVID-19. Background on the study: A positive SARS-CoV-2 nasal swab PCR result was recorded for each convalescent patient; nine were mild and one severe.

Sequenced with the Oncomine TCR Beta short-read assay was DNA taken from cultured CD4+ T cells. Each CDR3 protein gets one entry after TCRdb re-called the PCR reads with MiXCR. This table holds some 15,000 distinct CDR3 sequences, about 47% found once. Trimming at V came to 2 bases and at J to 4 bases, leaving 7 bases not matched to a gene. Germline CDR1 and CDR2: KGHDR and SFDVKD. The CDR3 spans 16 residues. Only a few counts were recorded for this clonotype. Its cognate antigen is unknown. Treatment here: roughly 10-day PBMC culture with coronavirus spike peptide pools or control peptides (ViraFEST assay).

Sequenced input: CD4+ T cells from blood, cultured in vitro. The receptor comes from a human donor who had recovered from COVID-19. This chain uses TRBV24-1 with TRBJ1-1; TRBD1 agrees at 9 bases. This CDR3 reads CATSDSSGTGFTEAFF. The CDR3 bases are TGTGCCACCAGTGATTCCTCCGGGACAGGGTTCACTGAAGCTTTCTTT.